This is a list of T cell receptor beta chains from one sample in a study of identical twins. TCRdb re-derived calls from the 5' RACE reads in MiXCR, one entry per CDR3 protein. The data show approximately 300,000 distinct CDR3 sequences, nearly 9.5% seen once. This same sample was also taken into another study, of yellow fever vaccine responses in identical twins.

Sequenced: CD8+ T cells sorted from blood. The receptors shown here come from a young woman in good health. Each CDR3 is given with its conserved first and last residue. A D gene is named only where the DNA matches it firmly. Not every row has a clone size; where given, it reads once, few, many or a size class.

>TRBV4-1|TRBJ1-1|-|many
CASSQVLTGNTEAFF
TGCGCCAGCAGCCAAGTTTTGACAGGGAACACTGAAGCTTTCTTT
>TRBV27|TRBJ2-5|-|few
CASRPSAGGMETQYF
TGTGCCAGCAGACCCTCGGCAGGGGGGATGGAGACCCAGTACTTC
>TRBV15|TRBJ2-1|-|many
CATSKGLEGGNEQFF
TGTGCCACCAGCAAAGGACTAGAAGGGGGCAATGAGCAGTTCTTC
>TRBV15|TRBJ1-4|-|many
CATSEDRSNEKLFF
TGTGCCACCAGCGAGGACCGGAGTAATGAAAAACTGTTTTTT
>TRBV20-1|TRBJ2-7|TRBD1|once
CSVKGVDRVAYEQYF
TGCAGTGTCAAAGGGGTCGACAGGGTGGCCTACGAGCAGTACTTC
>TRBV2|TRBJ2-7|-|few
CATQAGQHEQYF
TGTGCCACCCAAGCGGGACAACACGAGCAGTACTTC
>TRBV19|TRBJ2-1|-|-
CASSIQQGPYNEQFF
TGTGCCAGTAGTATACAACAGGGCCCCTACAATGAGCAGTTCTTC
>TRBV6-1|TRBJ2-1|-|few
CASSEQAALLLSEQFF
TGTGCCAGCAGTGAACAGGCAGCCCTTTTACTGTCGGAGCAGTTCTTC
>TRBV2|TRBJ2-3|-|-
CASSDPTGDGDTQYF
TGTGCCAGCAGTGACCCCACCGGGGACGGGGATACGCAGTATTTT
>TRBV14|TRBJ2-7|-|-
CASSYLHGSFSYEQYF
TGTGCCAGCAGCTACCTACACGGGAGCTTTTCCTACGAGCAGTACTTC
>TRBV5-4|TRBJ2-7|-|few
CASSLWHKTYEQYF
TGTGCCAGCAGCTTGTGGCACAAGACCTACGAGCAGTACTTC
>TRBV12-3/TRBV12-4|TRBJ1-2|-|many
CASTYGGEGYGYTF
TGTGCCAGCACTTATGGGGGGGAGGGGTATGGCTACACCTTC